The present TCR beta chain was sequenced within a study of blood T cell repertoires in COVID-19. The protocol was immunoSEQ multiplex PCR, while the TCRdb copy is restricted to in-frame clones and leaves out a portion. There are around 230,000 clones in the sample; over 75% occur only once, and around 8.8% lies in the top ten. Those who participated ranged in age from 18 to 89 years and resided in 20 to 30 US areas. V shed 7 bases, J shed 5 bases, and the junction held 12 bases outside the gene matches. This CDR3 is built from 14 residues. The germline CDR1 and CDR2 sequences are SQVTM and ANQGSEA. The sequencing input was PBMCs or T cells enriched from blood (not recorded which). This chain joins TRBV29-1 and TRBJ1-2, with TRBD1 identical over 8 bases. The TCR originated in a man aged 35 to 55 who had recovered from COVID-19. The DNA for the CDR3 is TGCAGCGCTCAAAGACAGGGGCAGGGGTATGGCTACACCTTC. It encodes CSAQRQGQGYGYTF.